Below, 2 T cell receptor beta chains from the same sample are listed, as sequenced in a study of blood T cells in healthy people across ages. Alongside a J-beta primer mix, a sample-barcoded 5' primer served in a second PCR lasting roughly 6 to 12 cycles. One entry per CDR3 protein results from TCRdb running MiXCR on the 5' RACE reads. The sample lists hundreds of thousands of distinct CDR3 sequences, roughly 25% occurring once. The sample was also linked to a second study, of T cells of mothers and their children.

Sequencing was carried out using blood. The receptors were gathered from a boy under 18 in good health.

The CDR3 loop reads CASSHPGLGTDTQYF. For the CDR3, the DNA is TGCGCCAGCAGCCACCCGGGACTAGGTACAGATACGCAGTATTTT. The chain carries TRBV4-1 and TRBJ2-3; 8 bases line up with TRBD2. After removal of 3 bases from V and 3 bases from J, the junction contained 5 bases not matched to a gene. CDR3 length equals 15 residues. CDR1 and CDR2 from the germline V gene are MGHRA and YSYEKL.

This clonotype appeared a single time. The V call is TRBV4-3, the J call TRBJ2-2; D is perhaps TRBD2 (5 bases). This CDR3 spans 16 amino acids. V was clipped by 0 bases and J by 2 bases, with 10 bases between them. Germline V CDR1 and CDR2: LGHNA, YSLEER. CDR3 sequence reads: CASSQEPGTNTGELFF. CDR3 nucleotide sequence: TGCGCCAGCAGCCAAGAACCGGGAACCAACACCGGGGAGCTGTTTTTT.